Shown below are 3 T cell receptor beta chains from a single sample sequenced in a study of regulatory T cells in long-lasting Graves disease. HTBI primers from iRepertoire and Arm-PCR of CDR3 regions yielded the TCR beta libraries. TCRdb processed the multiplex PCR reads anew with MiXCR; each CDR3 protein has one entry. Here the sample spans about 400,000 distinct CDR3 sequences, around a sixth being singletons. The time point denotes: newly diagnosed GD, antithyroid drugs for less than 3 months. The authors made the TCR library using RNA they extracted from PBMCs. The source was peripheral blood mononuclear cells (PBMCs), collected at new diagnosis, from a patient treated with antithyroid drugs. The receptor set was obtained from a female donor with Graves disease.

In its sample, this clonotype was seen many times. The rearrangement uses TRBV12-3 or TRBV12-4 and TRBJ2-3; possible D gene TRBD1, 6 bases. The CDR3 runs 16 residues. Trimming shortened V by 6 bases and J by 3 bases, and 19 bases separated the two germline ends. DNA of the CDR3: TGTGCCAGCAGCAAAACAGGGTTTGCGGAGACAGATACGCAGTATTTT. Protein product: CASSKTGFAETDTQYF.

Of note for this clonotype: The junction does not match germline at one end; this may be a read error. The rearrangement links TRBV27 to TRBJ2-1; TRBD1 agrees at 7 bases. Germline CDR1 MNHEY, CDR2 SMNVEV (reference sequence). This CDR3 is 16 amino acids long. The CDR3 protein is CASSPPRGGPDNERFF. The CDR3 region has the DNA TGTGCCAGCAGTCCCCCTCGAGGGGGCCCTGACAATGAGCGGTTCTTC.

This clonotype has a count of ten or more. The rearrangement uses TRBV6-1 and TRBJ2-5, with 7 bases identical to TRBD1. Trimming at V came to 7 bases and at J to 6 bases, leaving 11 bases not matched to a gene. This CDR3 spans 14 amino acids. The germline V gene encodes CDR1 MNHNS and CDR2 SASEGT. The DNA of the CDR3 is TGTGCCAGCAAAACGACAGGGATAGGAAAGACCCAGTACTTC. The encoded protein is CASKTTGIGKTQYF.